This T cell receptor (beta chain) was found in a study of response to subunit inactivated influenza vaccine. Whole-study results and caveats: Each seasonal influenza vaccination, the authors suggested, recruits few new T cells.

V lost 2 bases and J lost 0; bases outside the gene matches: 2. Germline values: CDR1 LGHNA, CDR2 YNFKEQ. The CDR3 has 16 residues. TCRdb fed the RT-PCR reads into MiXCR, producing one record per CDR3 protein. The repertoire holds around 180,000 distinct CDR3 sequences, about a tenth seen once, with approximately 11% in the top ten. This clonotype was seen repeatedly, ten times or more. As yet, its antigen is unknown. This sequence was found in a man aged 50 or older who received an inactivated influenza vaccine. The chain is built from TRBV4-2 and TRBJ2-3; TRBD2 agrees at 10 bases. The sequencing used non-naive T cells sorted from PBMCs, collected on the day of vaccination. CDR3 loop: CASSQWTSGSTDTQYF. CDR3 bases: TGTGCCAGCAGCCAATGGACTAGCGGAAGCACAGATACGCAGTATTTT.